The 9 T cell receptor beta chains presented below share a single source sample, sequenced in a study of glioma-infiltrating T cells. Using RNA template, CDR3s of TCR alpha and beta were amplified with iRepertoire arm-PCR. Using its own MiXCR run on the multiplex PCR reads, TCRdb lists one record per CDR3 protein. Among approximately 130,000 distinct CDR3 sequences listed, approximately 26% were seen once. What was sequenced was glioma tissue, nonneoplastic brain tissue, or PBMCs (not recorded which). The source is a human donor with low-grade glioma or glioblastoma, undergoing nonglioma brain surgery, or in good health (not recorded which).

This chain joins TRBV4-1 and TRBJ2-7; the match to TRBD1 covers 9 bases. V trimming: 0 bases; J trimming: 2 bases; junction bases outside the gene matches: 11. The germline V gene encodes CDR1 MGHRA and CDR2 YSYEKL. CDR3 length equals 18 residues. The CDR3 region is CASSQDISTGGMTYEQYV. Written as DNA, the CDR3 is TGCGCCAGCAGCCAAGATATTTCGACAGGGGGGATGACCTACGAGCAGTACGTC.

The sample holds a few counts of this clonotype. The rearrangement links TRBV4-1 to TRBJ2-1, with 15 bases identical to TRBD2. V lost 4 bases, J lost 9 bases, and 10 bases stayed unmatched. Looked up from germline, CDR1 is MGHRA and CDR2 is YSYEKL. This CDR3 region has 17 residues. The CDR3 nucleotides are TGCGCCAGCAGCCGCTGGACTAGCGGGGGGGACGACATTGAGCAGTTCTTC. Its translation: CASSRWTSGGDDIEQFF.

The chain recombines TRBV19 with TRBJ1-2; D remains unclear. The germline V and J ends were trimmed by 7 bases and 8 bases, with 23 bases remaining between them. The CDR3 has 15 amino acids. Germline V gene sequence: CDR1 LNHDA, CDR2 SQIVND (reference sequence). The CDR3 sequence is CASILSPRRTIGYTF. CDR3 nucleotide sequence: TGTGCCAGTATCCTATCCCCCCGCCGAACGATCGGCTACACCTTC.

This clonotype has a count of ten or more. This chain joins TRBV3-1 and TRBJ2-7, with a tentative D call TRBD2 (5 bases). This CDR3 spans 12 amino acids. Trimming removed 4 bases from V and 7 bases from J, with 11 bases in between. Germline-derived CDR1 and CDR2 are LGHDT and YNNKEL (reference sequence). The CDR3, as DNA: TGTGCCAGCAGCCGCTCAGGAGGAGAGCAGTACGTC. It is translated as CASSRSGGEQYV.

This clonotype was recorded at least ten times. This rearrangement joins TRBV20-1 to TRBJ2-3, with 9 bases matching TRBD1. This CDR3 contains 16 residues. Germline V gene lookup returns CDR1 DFQATT and CDR2 SNEGSKA (reference sequence). V was pared by 6 bases and J by 0 bases, with 10 bases of the junction left unmatched. The CDR3 protein is CSAPSGTGTSTDTQYF. DNA for the CDR3: TGCAGTGCCCCTTCCGGGACAGGGACCAGCACAGATACGCAGTATTTT.

The table lists this clonotype with a few counts. This chain links TRBV28 with TRBJ1-5, with 9 bases fitting TRBD1. From germline, CDR1 is MDHEN and CDR2 SYDVKM. This CDR3 is 17 amino acids long. The V gene end was trimmed by 7 bases and the J gene end by 4 bases; junction bases not matched to a gene: 14. The CDR3 region has the DNA TGTGCCAGCAAGTTATTTAAAACAGGGGGCGGGAATCAGCCCCAGCATTTT. Its protein product is CASKLFKTGGGNQPQHF.

This clonotype was seen a handful of times. This chain joins TRBV18 and TRBJ2-7; TRBD1 matches 7 bases. The length of the CDR3 is 14 residues. V was pared by 3 bases and J by 0 bases, with 2 bases of the junction left unmatched. The germline gives CDR1 KGHSH, CDR2 LQKENI. This CDR3 is CASSPGTASYEQYV. For the CDR3, the DNA is TGTGCCAGCTCACCCGGGACAGCCTCCTACGAGCAGTACGTC.

This clonotype showed up many times. The V gene is TRBV28, the J gene TRBJ1-1; no clear D gene. V was trimmed by 3 bases and J by 8 bases, leaving 7 bases between them. Germline V gives CDR1 MDHEN, CDR2 SYDVKM. The CDR3 runs 11 residues. CDR3 nucleotide sequence: TGTGCCAGCAGTTTTTCTGGAGAAGCTTTCTTT. Its protein is CASSFSGEAFF.

This clonotype came up a few times. This chain uses TRBV6-1 with TRBJ2-3; D perhaps matches TRBD1 (5 bases). From germline, CDR1 is MNHNS and CDR2 SASEGT. The CDR3 is 14 residues long. Deletions cut 5 bases from V and 0 bases from J, with 9 bases between. CDR3 coding DNA: TGTGCCAGCAGTCCTGACAGTAGCACAGATACGCAGTATTTT. It translates to CASSPDSSTDTQYF.